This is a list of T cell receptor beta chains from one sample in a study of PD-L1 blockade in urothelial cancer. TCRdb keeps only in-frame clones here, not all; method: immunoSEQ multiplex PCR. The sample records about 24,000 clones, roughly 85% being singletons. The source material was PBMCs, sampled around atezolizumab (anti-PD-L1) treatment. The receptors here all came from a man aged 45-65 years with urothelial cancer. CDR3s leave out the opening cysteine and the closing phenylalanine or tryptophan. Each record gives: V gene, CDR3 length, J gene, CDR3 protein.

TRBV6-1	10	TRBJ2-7	ASVDISYEQY
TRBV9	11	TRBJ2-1	ASSVARGNEQF
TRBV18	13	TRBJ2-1	ASSGLAGGFDEQF
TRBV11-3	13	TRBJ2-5	ASSLGLGTAETQY
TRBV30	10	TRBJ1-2	AWTHGGYGYT
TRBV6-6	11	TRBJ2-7	ASIPSGSYEQY
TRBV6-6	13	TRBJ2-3	ASSYGSTSTDTQY
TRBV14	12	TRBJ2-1	ASSHILDYNEQF
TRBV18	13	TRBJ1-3	ASSPPGQGVNTIY
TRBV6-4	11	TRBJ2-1	ASSVGENNEQF
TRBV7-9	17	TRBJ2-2	ASSPGTAGLAPNTGELF
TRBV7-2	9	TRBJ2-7	ASSLVSEQY
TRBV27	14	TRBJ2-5	ASSRGTSGRSETQY
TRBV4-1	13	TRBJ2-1	ASSQGLAGVNEQF
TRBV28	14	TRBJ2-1	ASSLWAGGSYNEQF
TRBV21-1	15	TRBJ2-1	ASSKARGGDSYNEQF
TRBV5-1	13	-	ASSLAGTSVYEQY
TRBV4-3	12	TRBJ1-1	ASSQEGRGTEAF
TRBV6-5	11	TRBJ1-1	ASSAGGDTEAF
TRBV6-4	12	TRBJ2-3	ANFERGKADTQY
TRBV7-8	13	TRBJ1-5	ASSLGLQVERPQH
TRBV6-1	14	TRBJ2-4	ASSESGGGSKNIQY
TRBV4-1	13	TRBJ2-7	ASSQPSGSSYEQY
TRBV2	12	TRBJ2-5	ASSEVGTTETQY
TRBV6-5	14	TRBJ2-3	ASSYRLAASTDTQY
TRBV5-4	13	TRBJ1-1	ASSLDVGLRTEAF
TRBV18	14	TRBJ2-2	ASSPLAGGETGELF
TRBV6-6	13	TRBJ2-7	ASRPPGTENYEQY